The T cell receptor beta chain under discussion was sequenced for a study of lymphopenia after photon versus proton radiotherapy. Concerning this clone itself: Its antigen remains unidentified.

Produced via immunoSEQ multiplex PCR; TCRdb's table is partial and in-frame only. The table has about 33,000 clones, approximately 87% seen once. Study-level results: After the lymphocyte nadir, photon-treated repertoires showed oligoclonal expansion, especially of CD8+ Temra cells.

This clonotype was obtained from a woman between 50 and 59 years old with pancreatic cancer. The sample was peripheral blood, taken from a patient treated with photon-based radiotherapy.

The CDR3 region is CASSQDKGRAGYQETQYF. In DNA form, the CDR3 reads TGTGCCAGCAGCCAAGATAAGGGCAGGGCAGGGTACCAAGAGACCCAGTACTTC. V gene TRBV14 combines with J gene TRBJ2-5, with D perhaps TRBD1 (5 bases). Per germline, CDR1 SGHDN and CDR2 FVKESK. Trimming pared 0 bases from V and 0 bases from J, leaving 17 bases between. The CDR3 contains 18 residues.